What follows are 17 T cell receptor beta chains derived from one specimen sequenced in a study of cytomegalovirus exposure and HLA in healthy donors. The PCR ran on 60 Vbeta and 13 Jbeta primers. Assay: immunoSEQ multiplex PCR; the TCRdb copy retains only in-frame clones and omits some. The sample lists roughly 290,000 clones, about 90% occurring once. The sample was PBMCs. The receptors were gathered from a woman between 18 and 30 years old in good health and CMV-seronegative.

The chain couples TRBV10-2 to TRBJ1-2; 9 bases fit TRBD1. The V and J ends lost 5 bases and 8 bases, in that order; junction bases with no gene match: 6. CDR1 is WSHSY and CDR2 is SAAADI in the germline V gene. The CDR3 runs 13 residues. CDR3 residues: CASSYGQGSGYTF. For the CDR3, the DNA is TGCGCCAGCAGTTACGGACAGGGGAGCGGCTACACCTTC.

The chain combines TRBV27 with TRBJ1-6, with 8 bases lining up with TRBD1. V lost 2 bases to trimming and J lost 5 bases; unmatched junction nucleotides: 2. The V gene's germline CDR1 is MNHEY and CDR2 SMNVEV (reference sequence). The CDR3 has 15 residues. This CDR3 is CASSLGQGNNSPLHF. CDR3 coding DNA: TGTGCCAGCAGTTTAGGACAGGGCAATAATTCACCCCTCCACTTT.

V is TRBV6-6 and J is TRBJ1-2; maybe TRBD1 (5 bases). Germline CDR1 reads MNHNY; CDR2 reads SVGAGI (reference sequence). V lost 5 bases and J lost 5, with 18 bases in between. The CDR3 runs to 15 residues. The CDR3: CASSGDSSPVYGYTF. The CDR3 nucleotides are TGTGCCAGCAGTGGAGACAGCTCGCCGGTGTATGGCTACACCTTC.

The V call is TRBV27, the J call TRBJ1-3; 7 bases are a match to TRBD1. The CDR3 length is 15 residues. From germline, CDR1 is MNHEY and CDR2 SMNVEV (reference sequence). V shed 3 bases and J 2 bases; nucleotides not matched to a gene: 4. The CDR3 reads CASSLYRGTGNTIYF. DNA of the CDR3: TGTGCCAGCAGTTTGTACAGGGGTACTGGAAACACCATATATTTT.

This clone was detected only once. This chain uses TRBV7-9 with TRBJ2-1, with TRBD2 identical over 7 bases. Germline V gene data show CDR1 as SEHNR and CDR2 as FQNEAQ (reference sequence). Trimming at V came to 4 bases and at J to 6 bases, leaving 3 bases not matched to a gene. This CDR3 spans 13 amino acids. The CDR3: CASSSPSGNEQFF. In DNA form, the CDR3 reads TGTGCCAGCAGCTCCCCTAGCGGCAATGAGCAGTTCTTC.

The count of this clone is one. The CDR3 bases are TGCAGCCTTGTTCACAGGGAGTCCTACAATGAGCAGTTCTTC. Encoded protein: CSLVHRESYNEQFF. J is TRBJ2-1 and V is TRBV29-1, with D perhaps TRBD1 (6 bases). With 8 bases removed from V and 1 base from J, the gap between germline ends came to 15 bases. The CDR3 extends over 14 amino acids. The V gene's germline CDR1 is SQVTM and CDR2 ANQGSEA.

V and J are TRBV4-2 and TRBJ2-7; 16 positions match TRBD2. V gave up 3 bases and J gave up 3 bases; unmatched junction bases: 5. Germline-derived CDR1 and CDR2 are LGHNA and YNFKEQ. The CDR3 covers 17 residues. CDR3 region: CASSQGTSGGVIYEQYF. The CDR3 DNA reads TGTGCCAGCAGCCAGGGGACTAGCGGGGGGGTAATCTACGAGCAGTACTTC.

The rearrangement links TRBV12-5 to TRBJ2-1; TRBD1 is a possible D gene (5 bases). Germline values: CDR1 LGHNT, CDR2 FRNRAP. The CDR3 contains 14 residues. V lost 2 bases to trimming and J lost 12 bases, with 17 bases between them. The CDR3 DNA reads as TGTGCTAGTGGTTTGTCAACAGTCTGGGGCGGGCAGTTCTTC. Its protein product is CASGLSTVWGGQFF. Using reference TRBV12-5 and TRBJ2-1 for the parts outside the CDR3, the full variable domain is DARVTQTPRHKVTEMGQEVTMRCQPILGHNTVFWYRQTMMQGLELLAYFRNRAPLDDSGMPKDRFSAEMPDATLATLKIQPSEPRDSAVYFCASGLSTVWGGQFFGPGTRLTVL.

The chain links TRBV19 to TRBJ2-7, with D tentatively TRBD2 (6 bases). V was clipped by 3 bases and J by 7 bases, with 7 bases between them. Germline V gene lookup returns CDR1 LNHDA and CDR2 SQIVND (reference sequence). The CDR3 is 11 amino acids. The CDR3 nucleotides are TGTGCCAGTAGTATTGGGAGGGAGCAGTACTTC. Protein: CASSIGREQYF. Using reference TRBV19 and TRBJ2-7 for the parts outside the CDR3, the full variable domain is DGGITQSPKYLFRKEGQNVTLSCEQNLNHDAMYWYRQDPGQGLRLIYYSQIVNDFQKGDIAEGYSVSREKKESFPLTVTSAQKNPTAFYLCASSIGREQYFGPGTRLTVT.

The chain uses TRBV11-2 and TRBJ2-7; D unresolved. Germline V gene lookup returns CDR1 SGHAT and CDR2 FQNNGV. The length of the CDR3 is 14 residues. V dropped 0 bases and J dropped 1 base, with 7 bases sitting between them. CDR3 region: CASSLESLSYEQYF. The CDR3 region has the DNA TGTGCCAGCAGCTTAGAATCTCTTTCCTACGAGCAGTACTTC.

The chain has TRBV13 and TRBJ2-2, with 9 nucleotides matching TRBD1. Unmatched junction bases numbered 4, after V lost 4 bases and J lost 1 base. The germline CDR1 and CDR2 sequences are PRHDT and FYEKMQ (reference sequence). The length of the CDR3 is 16 residues. Written as DNA, the CDR3 is TGTGCCAGCAGCTCCTCGGACAGGGGGAACACCGGGGAGCTGTTTTTT. Encoded protein: CASSSSDRGNTGELFF.

The chain links TRBV6-5 to TRBJ2-7; D is possibly TRBD2 (6 bases). The V and J ends lost 0 bases and 9 bases respectively, with 21 bases between them. The V gene's germline CDR1 is MNHEY and CDR2 SVGAGI. The CDR3 length is 16 residues. This CDR3 reads CASSYSSGTDGSGQYF. The CDR3 DNA follows: TGTGCCAGCAGTTACTCTTCCGGGACTGACGGTAGCGGGCAGTACTTC.

This rearrangement joins TRBV7-6 to TRBJ1-1, with D possibly being TRBD1 (6 bases). Germline V gives CDR1 SGHVS, CDR2 FNYEAQ. The CDR3 is made up of 19 amino acids. Deletions cut 2 bases from V and 1 base from J, with 23 bases between. CDR3 sequence reads: CASSLKIVTGPHGNTEAFF. Here the CDR3 DNA reads TGTGCCAGCAGCTTAAAGATCGTGACAGGACCGCACGGGAACACTGAAGCTTTCTTT.

Remarks on this clone: This same CDR3 is encoded by further DNA sequences in the sample. The chain links TRBV19 to TRBJ2-7, with TRBD2 matching over 7 bases. This CDR3 comprises 16 residues. Germline CDR1 LNHDA, CDR2 SQIVND (reference sequence). Trimming cost V 4 bases and J 1 base; bases outside gene matches: 10. The CDR3 coding sequence is TGTGCCAGTAGTAAGCGGGCCAGCGGGGTGTCCTACGAGCAGTACTTC. Translating it yields CASSKRASGVSYEQYF.

This chain links TRBV15 with TRBJ1-2; no reliable D call. Germline V gene sequence: CDR1 LNHNV, CDR2 YYDKDF (reference sequence). Deletions cut 4 bases from V and 0 bases from J, with 12 bases between. This CDR3 is built from 15 residues. The CDR3 loop is CATSIRQATNYGYTF. CDR3 nucleotides: TGTGCCACCAGCATCCGCCAGGCCACTAACTATGGCTACACCTTC.

This clone was seen just once. The V and J genes are TRBV6-5 and TRBJ2-7; D possibly corresponds to TRBD1 (6 bases). Germline CDR1 is MNHEY and CDR2 is SVGAGI. There are 13 residues in the CDR3. The V gene lost 6 bases and the J gene lost 4 bases, with 13 bases spanning the gap. DNA for the CDR3: TGTGCCAGCAGAACACTACAGGGTTACGAGCAGTACTTC. This sequence encodes CASRTLQGYEQYF.

The chain combines TRBV7-2 with TRBJ2-7, with a weak D call TRBD2 (7 bases). Germline CDR1 reads SGHTA; CDR2 reads FQGNSA. The CDR3 length is 15 residues. The ends were cut back, 7 bases at V and 3 bases at J, with 19 bases in the middle. CDR3 amino acids: CASTSGGGGRYEQYF. CDR3 DNA: TGTGCCAGCACCTCGGGGGGCGGGGGTCGCTACGAGCAGTACTTC.